This T cell receptor beta chain stems from a study of blood T cell repertoires in COVID-19. For the study at large: Material from acute and convalescent COVID-19 was sourced from the United States, Italy and Spain. PBMCs, B-cell-depleted T cells, or T cells were the source of the cDNA or gDNA that made up the material.

V lost 5 bases to trimming and J lost 2 bases; unmatched junction nucleotides: 6. The V gene's germline CDR1 is MDHEN and CDR2 SYDVKM. CDR3 size: 16 residues. Authors' analysis steps: Researchers report that nucleated cell counts were estimated from reference gene primer amplification. Method: immunoSEQ multiplex PCR; TCRdb's copy keeps in-frame clones and lacks some. That table gives V, J and clone size, and the DNA gave D and trimming. The sample consists of roughly 290,000 clones, around four fifths of them appearing once. What was sequenced was peripheral blood. V and J are TRBV28 and TRBJ1-5; 10 positions agree with TRBD1. The TCR sequence derives from a woman aged 45 to 65 with active or convalescent COVID-19. The CDR3 DNA reads as TGTGCCAGCAGTCCAGGGACAGGGGTCGGCAATCAGCCCCAGCATTTT. Amino acids: CASSPGTGVGNQPQHF.